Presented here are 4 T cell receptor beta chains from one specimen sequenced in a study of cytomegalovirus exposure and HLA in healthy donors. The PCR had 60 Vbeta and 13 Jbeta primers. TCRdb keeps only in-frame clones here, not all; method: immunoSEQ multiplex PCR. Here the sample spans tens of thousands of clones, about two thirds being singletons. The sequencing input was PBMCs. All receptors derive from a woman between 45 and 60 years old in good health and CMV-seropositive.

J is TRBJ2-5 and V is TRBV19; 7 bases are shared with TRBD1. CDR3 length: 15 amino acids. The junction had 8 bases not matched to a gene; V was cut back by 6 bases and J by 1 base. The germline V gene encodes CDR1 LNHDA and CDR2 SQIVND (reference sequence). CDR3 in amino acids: CASRTWDSPQETQYF. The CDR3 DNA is TGTGCCAGTAGGACTTGGGACAGTCCCCAAGAGACCCAGTACTTC.

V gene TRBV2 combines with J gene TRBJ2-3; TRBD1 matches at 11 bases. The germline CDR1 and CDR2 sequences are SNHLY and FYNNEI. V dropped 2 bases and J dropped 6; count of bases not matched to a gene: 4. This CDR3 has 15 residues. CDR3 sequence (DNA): TGTGCCAGCAGTGAACGGGACAGGGGGTTGGATACGCAGTATTTT. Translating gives CASSERDRGLDTQYF.

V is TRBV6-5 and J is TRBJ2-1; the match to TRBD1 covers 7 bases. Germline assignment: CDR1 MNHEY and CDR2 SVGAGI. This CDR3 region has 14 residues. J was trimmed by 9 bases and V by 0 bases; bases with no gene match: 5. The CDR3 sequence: CASSYSKGQVEQFF. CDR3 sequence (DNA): TGTGCCAGCAGTTACTCGAAAGGACAGGTTGAGCAGTTCTTC.

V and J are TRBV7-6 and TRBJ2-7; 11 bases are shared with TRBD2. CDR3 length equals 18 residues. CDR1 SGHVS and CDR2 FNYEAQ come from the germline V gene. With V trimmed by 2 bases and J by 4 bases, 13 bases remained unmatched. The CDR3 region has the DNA TGTGCCAGCAGCTTAAAGGATAATAGCGGGGGGGAACAATACGAGCAGTACTTC. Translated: CASSLKDNSGGEQYEQYF. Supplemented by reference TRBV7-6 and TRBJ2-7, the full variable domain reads GAGVSQSPRYKVTKRGQDVALRCDPISGHVSLYWYRQALGQGPEFLTYFNYEAQQDKSGLPNDRFSAERPEGSISTLTIQRTEQRDSAMYRCASSLKDNSGGEQYEQYFGPGTRLTVT.